This entry describes one TCR beta chain. The data were taken from a study of control samples from healthy donors and cancer patients. With 1 base removed from V and 4 bases from J, the gap between germline ends came to 10 bases. The V gene's germline CDR1 is MNHEY and CDR2 SVGEGT. The CDR3 totals 14 residues. TCRdb's copy holds only in-frame clones and misses some; the assay was immunoSEQ multiplex PCR. This table holds 60,000 to 100,000 clones, over 75% found once. The sample taken for sequencing was blood. The TCR sequence derives from a man aged 50 or older in good health. The genes are TRBV6-2 or TRBV6-3 and TRBJ1-1; D is unclear. CDR3 sequence (DNA): TGTGCCAGCAGTTACTTGGCGGAGGGCACTGAAGCTTTCTTT. This translates into CASSYLAEGTEAFF.